The T cell receptor beta chain under discussion was sequenced for a study of blood T cell repertoires in COVID-19. Study-wide background: COVID-19 samples collected from the United States, Italy and Spain covered acute and convalescent phases. T cells, B-cell-depleted T cells, or PBMCs supplied cDNA or gDNA.

Original processing methods: Counts of nucleated cells, estimated from reference gene primer amplification, were obtained. The table came from immunoSEQ multiplex PCR; TCRdb's copy has only in-frame clones and leaves some out. The V and J calls and clone size were taken over from that table, and D and trimming were inferred from the DNA. The data contain 100,000 or so clones, roughly 92% of them singletons. Trimming cost V 4 bases and J 0 bases; bases outside gene matches: 8. The germline V gene encodes CDR1 SGHKS and CDR2 YYEKEE (reference sequence). This CDR3 contains 16 residues. The rearrangement links TRBV5-5 to TRBJ1-2; TRBD1 aligns across 8 bases. The source is a man between 50 and 59 years old with active COVID-19. The sequencing input was peripheral blood. The CDR3 sequence: CASSPGTGRANYGYTF. The CDR3, as DNA: TGTGCCAGCAGCCCCGGGACAGGACGAGCTAACTATGGCTACACCTTC.